This TCR beta chain was identified in a study of blood T cell repertoires in COVID-19 (dated by TCRdb to 2018 to 2021). For the study in its entirety: Samples from collaborators originated in the United States, Italy and Spain and spanned both the acute and convalescent phases of COVID-19. The prospective study material was composed of cDNA or gDNA derived from T cells, B-cell-depleted T cells, or PBMCs. The dataset comprised deeply sampled blood TCRbeta repertoires from subjects exposed to, actively infected with, or recovered from COVID-19. A freely available public database, intended as a resource for researchers studying the immune response to SARS-CoV-2, is where the repertoires were released. Samples were obtained from the ongoing ImmuneRACE study (first 160 participants) and from about 1,300 subjects provided by 6 global collaborators. Nearly every sample came with metadata listing a de-identified subject ID, COVID-19 status, age in years and sex. Where available, HLA class I and class II types were taken from metadata supplied by the sample provider and were not determined by assay-based typing.

The collaborating institutions used their own protocols to collect whole blood in K2EDTA tubes. Collaborator samples were shipped for TCRbeta analysis as frozen whole blood, isolated PBMCs, or DNA extracted from either sample type. The study at large found these results: The amount of clinical and demographic metadata varied by source and participant and was provided uncurated.

For this clone: This clone's antigen is unknown. No much larger clone is present one base from it, and per-base qualities are unavailable.

TCRbeta CDR3 regions were amplified from genomic DNA using the immunoSEQ Assay, a bias-controlled multiplex PCR. Per the original workflow: The number of nucleated cells in each sample was estimated by amplification of reference gene primers within the assay. To quantify the absolute abundance of each unique TCRbeta CDR3 rearrangement, sequence reads were collapsed and filtered. Productive Simpson clonality was computed per sample as the square root of Simpson's diversity index over productive rearrangements. The immuneACCESS repertoire file appears here via TCRdb, limited to in-frame rearrangements. These files lack a portion of the clones; in checked studies, under half of the deficit traces to unresolved V genes, and the cause of the others is not known. V, J and clone size were drawn from that table, and D and trimming were deduced from the DNA. For this sample there are roughly 110,000 clones; around 75% appear just once. Together, the top ten hold 0.9% of the sample.

This receptor was taken from a human donor with acute or convalescent COVID-19. The donor label of this sample is uncertain. The sequenced sample was peripheral blood.

CDR3 region: CASSFYRARNTEAFF. The sequenced DNA is TGTGCCAGCAGTTTCTACAGGGCGAGAAACACTGAAGCTTTCTTT. The chain was built from TRBV28 and TRBJ1-1; TRBD1 is perhaps the D gene, given 6 matching bases. The CDR3 numbers 15 residues from cysteine through phenylalanine. Here the CDR3 DNA is all that survives: 45 bases in frame from base 1. V sheds 3 bases and J sheds 2 bases, leaving 13 bases between their ends. CDR1 is given as MDHEN and CDR2 as SYDVKM, both from the germline V gene.